This T cell receptor beta chain was captured in a study of post-analysis software for immune sequencing data. Study details: The study covered relapsing-remitting, secondary progressive and progressive-relapsing courses of multiple sclerosis.

Ten or more counts support this clonotype. Its target is unknown. cDNA libraries of TCR beta carried unique molecular identifiers. TCRdb ran MiXCR on the PCR reads and lists one entry per CDR3 protein. The table lists a few hundred thousand distinct CDR3 sequences, about 38% of them singletons. J gave up 2 bases and V 3 bases, and 4 bases lay outside the gene matches. The germline gives CDR1 SGDLS, CDR2 YYNGEE. This CDR3 spans 16 amino acids. Findings of the study overall: Five TRBV segments, including TRBV5-6, TRBV5-1 and TRBV20-1, were more frequent in patients than controls. Same-batch samples co-clustered strongly by F measure.

The chain recombines TRBV9 with TRBJ2-4; 11 nucleotides align to TRBD1. Source material: blood. The TCR originated in a girl aged 10-17 years with multiple sclerosis. The CDR3 region is CASSGTGGSSKNIQYF. The DNA of the CDR3 is TGTGCCAGCAGCGGGACAGGGGGCTCTTCCAAAAACATTCAGTACTTC.